This T cell receptor (beta chain) was recorded in a study of blood T cells in healthy people across ages. PCR was performed a second time for about 6 to 12 cycles using a sample-barcoded 5' primer and a J-beta primer mix. TCRdb fed the 5' RACE reads into MiXCR, producing one record per CDR3 protein. The sample lists about 1 million distinct CDR3 sequences, 40% to 55% occurring once. A remark on this clonotype: Its antigen is still unknown.

Germline-derived CDR1 and CDR2 are SQVTM and ANQGSEA. The CDR3 is 13 amino acids. The J segment lost 4 bases and the V segment lost 7 bases, leaving 9 bases of the junction unmatched. General study points: It was the long-lived donors that had more naive CD4+ cells and higher diversity than aged donors.

The sequencing sample was made of blood. The chain recombines TRBV29-1 with TRBJ1-1, with 7 bases matching TRBD1. The receptor was isolated from a woman between 55 and 75 years old in good health. The CDR3 loop is CSARQGGGTEAFF. The CDR3 nucleotides are TGCAGCGCAAGACAGGGTGGGGGCACTGAAGCTTTCTTT.